The 22 T cell receptor beta chains below were found in one sample sequenced in a study of blood T cell repertoires in COVID-19. The data were produced by immunoSEQ multiplex PCR, yet TCRdb's version contains in-frame clones alone and is incomplete. The data contain about 200,000 clones, approximately 90% of them singletons. Sequenced material: peripheral blood. These receptors were collected from a man in his 60s with COVID-19, enrolled during active disease.

The J gene is TRBJ1-5, the V gene TRBV21-1. TRBV21-1 is a listed pseudogene. The CDR3 totals 15 residues. The chain's CDR3 is CASTDEEGRNQPQHF. The CDR3 DNA follows: TGTGCCAGCACCGATGAGGAGGGTCGCAATCAGCCCCAGCATTTT.

V usage is TRBV7-9 and J usage is TRBJ2-7; TRBD1 aligns across 7 bases. With 5 bases clipped from V and 1 base from J, the junction kept 8 bases outside the gene matches. The CDR3 contains 15 residues. Germline V lookup: CDR1 SEHNR, CDR2 FQNEAQ (reference sequence). This CDR3 is CASSAQTGRSYEQYF. The DNA of the CDR3 is TGTGCCAGCAGCGCACAGACAGGGAGATCCTACGAGCAGTACTTC.

V gene TRBV28 combines with J gene TRBJ1-5, with unresolved D. The CDR3 length is 13 residues. From germline, CDR1 is MDHEN and CDR2 SYDVKM. V lost 2 bases and J 3 bases, leaving 5 bases between the germline ends. CDR3 sequence (DNA): TGTGCCAGCAGTTTACAGTACAATCAGCCCCAGCATTTT. The encoded protein is CASSLQYNQPQHF.

The chain recombines TRBV10-1 with TRBJ1-1; D is unclear. V lost 7 bases and J 2 bases, leaving 14 bases between the germline ends. The CDR3 contains 14 residues. CDR1 is WNHNN and CDR2 is SYGVQD in the germline V gene (reference sequence). The CDR3 coding sequence is TGCGCCAGCATAGATCGCAGGATTAACACTGAAGCTTTCTTT. Translating gives CASIDRRINTEAFF.

This rearrangement joins TRBV9 to TRBJ2-3; 8 bases line up with TRBD2. Germline CDR1 SGDLS, CDR2 YYNGEE. V dropped 2 bases and J dropped 0; count of bases not matched to a gene: 5. The CDR3 has 16 residues. The CDR3 region has the DNA TGTGCCAGCAGCGTGACCACTAGCGGAAGCACAGATACGCAGTATTTT. Residues: CASSVTTSGSTDTQYF.

This sequence joins TRBV25-1 and TRBJ2-1; possible D gene TRBD1, 5 bases. The germline CDR1 and CDR2 sequences are MGHDK and SYGVNS. Deletions cut 3 bases from V and 5 bases from J, with 17 bases between. The CDR3 runs to 16 residues. The CDR3 nucleotides are TGTGCCAGCAGTGATAGTTGGGCAGGGCACGACAATGAGCAGTTCTTC. Translation: CASSDSWAGHDNEQFF.

The rearrangement links TRBV5-1 to TRBJ2-7, with 16 positions matching TRBD2. Germline CDR1 reads SGHRS; CDR2 reads YFSETQ. The CDR3 is 20 residues long. J was trimmed by 2 bases and V by 4 bases; bases with no gene match: 15. CDR3 DNA sequence: TGCGCCAGCAGCCCAGTCCCGGGACTAGCGGGAGGGCCTTATCCCTACGAGCAGTACTTC. This sequence encodes CASSPVPGLAGGPYPYEQYF.

V is TRBV24-1 and J is TRBJ2-5; perhaps TRBD1 as D (6 bases). Germline V gives CDR1 KGHDR, CDR2 SFDVKD. The CDR3 spans 15 residues. Deletions cut 2 bases from V and 3 bases from J, with 12 bases between. The CDR3 loop is CATSDSYRVKETQYF. The CDR3 DNA sequence: TGTGCCACCAGTGATTCATACAGGGTTAAAGAGACCCAGTACTTC.

The chain couples TRBV2 to TRBJ2-3; 11 bases are a match to TRBD2. Germline V gives CDR1 SNHLY, CDR2 FYNNEI. V dropped 4 bases and J dropped 0; count of bases not matched to a gene: 6. This CDR3 has 17 residues. The CDR3 reads CASSAGTSGPSTDTQYF. DNA of the CDR3: TGTGCCAGCAGTGCCGGGACTAGCGGTCCTAGCACAGATACGCAGTATTTT.

This clone has only one observation. This rearrangement joins TRBV5-1 to TRBJ2-1; 12 nucleotides match TRBD1. V dropped 4 bases and J dropped 14; count of bases not matched to a gene: 25. The CDR3 is 19 residues long. The germline CDR1 and CDR2 sequences are SGHRS and YFSETQ. The CDR3 here is CASSRDRGRGPAGGPREFF. The CDR3 DNA sequence: TGCGCCAGCAGCCGGGACAGGGGGCGAGGTCCAGCGGGGGGGCCCAGGGAGTTCTTC.

The chain is built from TRBV28 and TRBJ1-5; D perhaps matches TRBD1 (5 bases). The CDR3 length is 14 residues. CDR1 and CDR2 (germline): MDHEN, SYDVKM. V lost 5 bases to trimming and J lost 0 bases, with 8 bases between them. CDR3 residues: CASSRDYSNQPQHF. CDR3 sequence (DNA): TGTGCCAGCAGTCGGGACTATAGCAATCAGCCCCAGCATTTT.

This clone came up once. The chain uses TRBV28 and TRBJ2-2; D perhaps matches TRBD1 (5 bases). The CDR3 has 14 amino acids. V was pared by 3 bases and J by 4 bases, with 9 bases between. From germline, CDR1 is MDHEN and CDR2 SYDVKM. CDR3 coding DNA: TGTGCCAGCAGTTTGGGGCAGACCACCGGGGAGCTGTTTTTT. Encoded protein: CASSLGQTTGELFF.

V and J are TRBV5-1 and TRBJ1-1; a possible D gene is TRBD1 (6 bases). Trimming left V 0 bases short and J 8 bases short, with 11 bases between. The CDR3 loop spans 13 amino acids. Germline loops: CDR1 SGHRS, CDR2 YFSETQ. CDR3 DNA: TGCGCCAGCAGCTTGGGAAGGGGGTCCGAAGCTTTCTTT. As protein: CASSLGRGSEAFF.

V usage is TRBV15 and J usage is TRBJ1-1, with D possibly TRBD1 on 5 matching bases. The CDR3 runs 15 residues. The V end was cut by 8 bases, the J end by 0 bases, with 16 bases between. CDR1 is LNHNV, CDR2 YYDKDF, per germline (reference sequence). For the CDR3, the DNA is TGTGCCACCCAGCAGGGCCGCATAGTGAACACTGAAGCTTTCTTT. Protein: CATQQGRIVNTEAFF.

V usage is TRBV15 and J usage is TRBJ2-1, with 12 positions matching TRBD2. CDR3 length: 16 amino acids. Germline CDR1 and CDR2: LNHNV and YYDKDF (reference sequence). J was trimmed by 4 bases and V by 1 base; bases with no gene match: 2. In DNA form, the CDR3 reads TGTGCCACCAGCAGAGGTCTAGCGGGAGGGTACAATGAGCAGTTCTTC. Residues: CATSRGLAGGYNEQFF.

The chain links TRBV7-2 to TRBJ1-6; 10 nucleotides align to TRBD1. Trimming cost V 4 bases and J 5 bases; bases outside gene matches: 5. Germline values: CDR1 SGHTA, CDR2 FQGNSA. The CDR3 is 16 amino acids. CDR3 bases: TGTGCCAGCAGCTCCTTAGGGACAGGGGATAATTCACCCCTCCACTTT. Encoded protein: CASSSLGTGDNSPLHF.

The J gene is TRBJ1-6, the V gene TRBV18; 10 nucleotides match TRBD1. V shed 2 bases, J shed 10 bases, and the junction held 5 bases outside the gene matches. CDR1 KGHSH and CDR2 LQKENI come from the germline V gene. The CDR3 is made up of 15 amino acids. CDR3 sequence reads: CASSPGTGVKSPLHF. In nucleotides, the CDR3 is TGTGCCAGCTCACCAGGGACAGGGGTAAAGTCACCCCTCCACTTT.

The rearrangement uses TRBV24-1 and TRBJ1-2; D might be TRBD1 (5 bases). The CDR3 is made up of 14 amino acids. Germline lookup yields CDR1 KGHDR and CDR2 SFDVKD. V was trimmed by 4 bases and J by 3 bases, leaving 11 bases between them. This CDR3 reads CATSDSTGDYGYTF. CDR3 sequence (DNA): TGTGCCACCAGTGACTCAACAGGAGACTATGGCTACACCTTC.

This clone was observed once. The J gene is TRBJ2-1, the V gene TRBV29-1; D unresolved. Germline V CDR1 and CDR2: SQVTM, ANQGSEA. CDR3 size: 11 residues. V was trimmed by 2 bases and J by 6 bases, leaving 5 bases between them. DNA for the CDR3: TGCAGCGTTGAACTCTTCAATGAGCAGTTCTTC. Translation gives CSVELFNEQFF.

V usage is TRBV12-3 or TRBV12-4 and J usage is TRBJ2-1; no reliable D call. The length of the CDR3 is 11 residues. V lost 10 bases and J 5 bases, leaving 9 bases between the germline ends. CDR3 in DNA: TGTGCCACCGAGCATCACAATGAGCAGTTCTTC. Its protein is CATEHHNEQFF.

V usage is TRBV27 and J usage is TRBJ1-5; D might be TRBD1 (6 bases). The length of the CDR3 is 15 residues. V lost 3 bases and J lost 3, with 12 bases in between. CDR1 and CDR2 from the germline V gene are MNHEY and SMNVEV (reference sequence). This chain's CDR3 is CASSFYSGVNQPQHF. The CDR3 DNA reads as TGTGCCAGCAGTTTTTATTCAGGGGTCAATCAGCCCCAGCATTTT.

The chain is built from TRBV6-2 or TRBV6-3 and TRBJ1-5; D gene uncertain. This CDR3 is built from 14 residues. Trimming cost V 2 bases and J 3 bases, with 8 bases left between them. Germline V CDR1 and CDR2: MNHEY, SVGEGT. The CDR3 region is CASSYVHNNQPQHF. CDR3 sequence (DNA): TGTGCCAGCAGTTACGTACACAACAATCAGCCCCAGCATTTT.